This T cell receptor (beta chain) emerged from a study of T cells after yellow fever vaccination (dated by TCRdb to about 2019). In the study overall: Libraries from fractions with low cell numbers were prepared with the SMART-Seq v4 Ultra Low Input RNA kit. To follow T-cell clones before and after primary and booster YFV17D yellow fever vaccination, bulk TCR alpha and beta repertoires were sequenced over time. Two healthy male donors made up the cohort, one aged 18 to 29 years and the other aged 30 to 40 years. Blood samples were taken at several timepoints before and after primary and secondary immunization, and bulk PBMC replicates and cell subsets were isolated.

TCR cDNA was synthesized by 5'RACE template switching, through which a universal primer site and unique molecular identifiers were introduced. Priming for cDNA synthesis came from both the TCR alpha and TCR beta constant segments. Library amplification used two PCR steps, and the second PCR step added sample barcodes and sequencing adapters. Sequencing of libraries was done on Illumina HiSeq 2500 (2x100 bp) or NovaSeq (2x150 bp). As for the original processing: Demultiplexing of reads and collapsing into UMI consensus sequences were performed with MIGEC, and V(D)J alignment was carried out with MiXCR. Using edgeR on replicate PBMC samples, clonotypes were called vaccine-responding if FDR was below 0.01 and the log2 fold change was above 5 up to day 15. CD4 or CD8 identity was assigned to each bulk clonotype according to whether the clonotype was present at higher abundance in the sequenced CD4 repertoire or the sequenced CD8 repertoire. Clonotypes enriched at least 10-fold in dextramer-positive over dextramer-negative fractions were defined as NS4B-specific, and CD4-biased clonotypes were excluded. Clones were called with MiXCR by TCRdb after fastp trimmed the public reads at Q25, and only in-frame beta chains were retained. Rows are unified per CDR3 protein, each entry keeping the most common DNA and genes. TCRdb, not the authors, supplied the V and J calls. Present in this sample are approximately 96,000 distinct CDR3 sequences, approximately 8.4% of which were seen just once. Approximately 17% of the sample is taken by the ten largest.

This clonotype was counted at least ten times. Base qualities are not at hand, and no much larger clone is one base apart. According to the study, the label for this sample's treatment or condition signals: live attenuated yellow fever vaccine strain. A standard Ficoll-Paque protocol was used to isolate PBMCs from peripheral blood. Epitope-specific CD8 T cells were sorted using a dextramer loaded with the yellow fever NS4B epitope peptide, with anti-CD3 and anti-CD8 staining. TriZol was used to extract RNA from bulk PBMCs, CD4 and CD8 fractions, and dextramer-positive and dextramer-negative fractions. Its CDR3 holds 15 amino acids, cysteine through phenylalanine. Of all the DNA, just the CDR3 is kept, 45 bases in frame from base 1. The germline V and J ends show losses of 0 bases and 5 bases respectively, and no gene match explains 5 bases of the junction. The germline V gene supplies CDR1 SGHRS and CDR2 YFSETQ.

General conclusions and limits of the study: Most clones expanded after primary vaccination (roughly 96% of CD4 and roughly 91% of CD8) were re-detected after the booster, suggesting that broad memory maintenance occurred. A small fraction of clonotypes appeared in both the CD4 and CD8 compartments, likely as a result of convergent recombination. Because abundant contaminating clonotypes from the bulk population could be contained in FACS-sorted repertoires, computational filtering was required. Compared with the primary T-cell response, the secondary T-cell response was weaker but faster, peaking on day 5 rather than day 15. Only a couple of donors were included in the study, so the extent to which the findings can be generalized is limited.

This specimen consisted of CD8+ T cells not binding an NS4B(214-222) dextramer, sorted from PBMCs, obtained roughly 14 days after the first yellow fever vaccination. The cell subset or site tag for this specimen amounts to: NS4B epitope dextramer-negative CD8 T cells. The TCR comes from a man younger than 35 who received the YFV17D yellow fever vaccine. The V and J segments used are TRBV5-1 and TRBJ2-7; 10 junctional bases match TRBD1. In nucleotide form, the sequence is TGCGCCAGCAGCTTGGAAGGACAGGGGGGGGACGAGCAGTACTTC. Translated, this gives CASSLEGQGGDEQYF. When the CDR3 is completed using the reference TRBV5-1 and TRBJ2-7 genes on either side, the full variable domain is KAGVTQTPRYLIKTRGQQVTLSCSPISGHRSVSWYQQTPGQGLQFLFEYFSETQRNKGNFPGRFSGRQFSNSRSEMNVSTLELGDSALYLCASSLEGQGGDEQYFGPGTRLTVT.